These 7 T cell receptor beta chains came from one sample sequenced in a study of spatial heterogeneity in lung cancer. TCRdb fed the 5' RACE reads into MiXCR, producing one record per CDR3 protein. The sample holds almost 75,000 distinct CDR3 sequences, 13% seen once. Time point here: sample taken at primary tumor resection. Researchers sequenced whole RNA taken from tumor, nontumor lung or frozen PBMC without sorting. The specimen was PBMCs, collected at surgery. The receptor source for this set is a male donor with early-stage non-small cell lung cancer.

The table lists this clonotype with a few counts. CDR3 region: CASSERPAANTGELFF. The CDR3 DNA sequence: TGTGCCAGCAGTGAACGCCCAGCGGCGAACACCGGGGAGCTGTTTTTT. The gene calls are TRBV6-1 and TRBJ2-2; TRBD2 might be the D (5 bases). Germline CDR1 is MNHNS and CDR2 is SASEGT. The CDR3 sequence is 16 residues long. Between the trimmed V and J ends, which lost 2 bases and 0 bases, there was a span of 10 bases.

The chain couples TRBV24-1 to TRBJ1-5; 9 bases match TRBD1. The CDR3 spans 14 residues. Germline assignment: CDR1 KGHDR and CDR2 SFDVKD. With 7 bases clipped from V and 7 bases from J, the junction kept 7 bases outside the gene matches. Here the CDR3 reads CATSGTGLGQPQHF. CDR3 DNA: TGTGCCACCAGCGGGACAGGGTTGGGACAGCCCCAGCATTTT.

The chain carries TRBV30 and TRBJ2-2, with D uncertain. Germline V lookup: CDR1 GTSNPN, CDR2 SVGIG (reference sequence). The V and J ends lost 4 bases and 7 bases respectively, with 7 bases between them. This CDR3 contains 11 residues. In DNA form, the CDR3 reads TGTGCCTGGATCCAAGGCGGGGAGCTGTTTTTT. Protein sequence: CAWIQGGELFF.

This clonotype was counted between two and nine times. J is TRBJ2-7 and V is TRBV20-1; D not resolved. Germline V gene data show CDR1 as DFQATT and CDR2 as SNEGSKA (reference sequence). The CDR3 is made up of 11 amino acids. V was clipped by 4 bases and J by 5 bases, with 9 bases between them. CDR3 amino acids: CSATLPDEQYF. For the CDR3, the DNA is TGCAGTGCTACTCTACCGGACGAGCAGTACTTC.

The chain recombines TRBV19 with TRBJ1-1; TRBD1 matches at 8 bases. The CDR3 covers 15 residues. The V gene end was trimmed by 5 bases and the J gene end by 8 bases; junction bases not matched to a gene: 13. The germline gives CDR1 LNHDA, CDR2 SQIVND (reference sequence). The CDR3 here is CASSLRTGSAAEAFF. In nucleotides, the CDR3 is TGTGCCAGTAGTTTAAGGACAGGGTCAGCTGCCGAAGCTTTCTTT.

The genes are TRBV4-3 and TRBJ2-2; perhaps D is TRBD1 or TRBD2 (6 bases each). Germline CDR1 reads LGHNA; CDR2 reads YSLEER. The CDR3 loop spans 15 amino acids. V was shortened by 5 bases and J by 0 bases, with 10 bases between the two germline ends. The CDR3 DNA sequence: TGCGCCAGCAGCTGGGGGGCTACGAACACCGGGGAGCTGTTTTTT. Protein product: CASSWGATNTGELFF.

V and J are TRBV29-1 and TRBJ2-7; 9 bases line up with TRBD1. Losses at the gene ends were 5 bases for V and 0 bases for J; bases not matched to a gene: 5. Germline values: CDR1 SQVTM, CDR2 ANQGSEA. This CDR3 region has 14 residues. The CDR3 region has the DNA TGCAGCGTTCCTAAGACAGGGGGCTCCTACGAGCAGTACTTC. Amino acids: CSVPKTGGSYEQYF.